Here is one TCR beta chain with its context. Its antigen is unknown. This entry belongs to a study of T cell responses to AZD1222 COVID-19 vaccine. Libraries were prepared by immunoSEQ multiplex PCR; TCRdb keeps only in-frame clonotypes and omits some of them. This sample has 200,000 to 250,000 clones, with under 95% found just once. Broader study findings: Possibly, clonal diversity was underestimated; donors were largely white British and included more females. An increase in Spike-specific TCR breadth and depth was observed after two AZD1222 doses. After the peak T cell response, and only then, were repertoires sampled. Reportedly, nearly half of unique spike TCRs recognized epitopes outside B.1.351/B.1.1.7 mutations.

This CDR3 comprises 18 residues. The germline V and J ends were trimmed by 0 bases and 3 bases, with 18 bases remaining between them. Per germline, CDR1 LGHNA and CDR2 YSLEER. The receptor was isolated from an adult in good health. The genes are TRBV4-3 and TRBJ1-5; D call uncertain. Sequences were derived from peripheral blood, sampled on day 0 of MenACWY control vaccination. The CDR3 DNA is TGCGCCAGCAGCCAAGATTGGACCCAGGCTCTGATCAATCAGCCCCAGCATTTT. This translates into CASSQDWTQALINQPQHF.